This note documents a single T cell receptor (beta chain) sequence. What this receptor recognizes is not known. Per-nucleotide qualities are absent, and no much larger clonotype sits a single base away. Using the immunoSEQ TRB Survey service, rearranged CDR3 beta regions were amplified from genomic DNA with multiplex V and J primers. To keep sequencing depth the same across samples, survey-level depth of up to 500,000 reads per sample was applied. Libraries were purified, pooled and sequenced on Illumina technology. The study's processing was this. immunoSEQ online tools were used for productive clonality, sample overlap, pairwise scatters, CDR3 beta length, V/D/J gene usage and productiveness. Calculated diversity was defined as the number of unique rearrangements divided by total templates, multiplied by 100, and Shannon and Simpson indices were computed as well. Principal component analysis used the R prcomp function and ggbiplot package on Z-score normalized data. Morisita's index was used to measure clonal overlap between blood and rectum within each subject. Sourced from immuneACCESS, this table was stored by TCRdb with only in-frame sequences that have V and J called. A share of the clones is absent; for the studies checked, an unresolved V gene accounts for under half, and the remainder has no known explanation. Clone size and the V and J calls come from that table; the DNA yielded D and trimming. Here the sample has tens of thousands of clones; 75% to 90% occur a single time. Approximately 1.5% of the sample belongs to the ten largest clones.

The germline V gene (reference sequence) gives CDR1 as SEHNR and CDR2 as FQNEAQ. Spanning cysteine to phenylalanine, the CDR3 consists of 15 amino acids. The CDR3 DNA has 45 bases and is translated from base 1. At the junction V is shortened by 6 bases and J by 7 bases; bases outside the gene matches: 12. These data originate in a study of pediatric ulcerative colitis (dated by TCRdb to the late 2010s). In terms of the full investigation: From roughly 10 newly diagnosed, treatment-naive pediatric ulcerative colitis patients and a few non-IBD control children, paired blood and rectal samples were collected.

Beyond this particular receptor, the publication reports: Features of the rectal repertoire distinguished controls, mild-moderate colitis patients and acute severe colitis patients, and in acute severe colitis, rectal diversity was reduced because of clonal expansions. Clonal overlap between a subject's own blood and rectum was significantly greater in ulcerative colitis patients than in controls, which suggests more T cell trafficking to inflamed tissue. Repertoires were derived from total lymphocyte DNA, so rare subsets such as regulatory T cells may have patterns not reflected. The healthy control group was small, consisting of only a handful of individuals. A couple of rectal CDR3 clonotypes turned up in every ulcerative colitis patient but in none of the controls. A couple of patients' blood samples yielded substantially fewer templates for technical reasons and were excluded from blood-rectal overlap analysis.

In controls, colonoscopy was performed for suspected IBD, macroscopically and histologically normal endoscopy was observed, and no IBD diagnosis was made within the following year. Blood was sampled at the same time as the colonoscopy. The Wizard kit (Promega) was used to extract genomic DNA from blood and intestinal samples. The TCR was taken from a boy younger than 18 who was a control in a study of pediatric ulcerative colitis. The receptor chain draws on TRBV7-9 and TRBJ1-2; TRBD1 lines up with 9 middle nucleotides. Source material: blood. In nucleotide form, the sequence is TGTGCCAGCAGAACCGGACAGGGGCTCTCTCGTGGCTACACCTTC. Its coded protein is CASRTGQGLSRGYTF.